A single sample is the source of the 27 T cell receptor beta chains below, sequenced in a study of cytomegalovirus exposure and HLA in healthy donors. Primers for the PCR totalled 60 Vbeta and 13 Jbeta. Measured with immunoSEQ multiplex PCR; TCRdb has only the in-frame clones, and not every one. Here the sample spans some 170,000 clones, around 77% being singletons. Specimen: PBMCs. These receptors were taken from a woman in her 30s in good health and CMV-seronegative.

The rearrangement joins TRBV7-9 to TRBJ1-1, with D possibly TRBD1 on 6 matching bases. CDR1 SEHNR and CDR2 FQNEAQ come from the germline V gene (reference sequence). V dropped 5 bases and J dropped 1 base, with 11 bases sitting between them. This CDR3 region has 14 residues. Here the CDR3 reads CASSLQQGNTEAFF. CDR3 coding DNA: TGTGCCAGCAGCCTACAACAGGGGAACACTGAAGCTTTCTTT.

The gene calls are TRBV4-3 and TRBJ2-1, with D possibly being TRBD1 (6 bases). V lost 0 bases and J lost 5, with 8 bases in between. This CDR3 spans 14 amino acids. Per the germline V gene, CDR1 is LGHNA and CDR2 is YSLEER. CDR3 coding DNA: TGCGCCAGCAGCCAAGAGGGGACAAACAATGAGCAGTTCTTC. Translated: CASSQEGTNNEQFF.

This chain's CDR3 is CASRVGLAGDGEQFF. DNA of the CDR3: TGTGCCAGCAGGGTGGGACTAGCGGGAGATGGAGAGCAGTTCTTC. The genes are TRBV6-1 and TRBJ2-1, with 14 bases aligning to TRBD2. V was pared by 6 bases and J by 10 bases, with 8 bases of the junction left unmatched. The V gene's germline CDR1 is MNHNS and CDR2 SASEGT. The CDR3 has 15 residues.

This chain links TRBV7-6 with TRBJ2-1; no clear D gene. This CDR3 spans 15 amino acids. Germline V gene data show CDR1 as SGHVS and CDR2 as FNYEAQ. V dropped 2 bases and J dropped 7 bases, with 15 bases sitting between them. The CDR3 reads CASSLMVASENEQFF. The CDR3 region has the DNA TGTGCCAGCAGCTTAATGGTCGCTTCGGAGAATGAGCAGTTCTTC.

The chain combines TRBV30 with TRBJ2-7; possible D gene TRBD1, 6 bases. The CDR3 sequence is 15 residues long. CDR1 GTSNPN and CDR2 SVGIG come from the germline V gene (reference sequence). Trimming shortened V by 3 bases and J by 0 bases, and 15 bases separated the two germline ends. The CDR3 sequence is CAWSLDRLSSYEQYF. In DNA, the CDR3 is TGTGCCTGGAGCCTAGACAGGCTTAGCTCCTACGAGCAGTACTTC.

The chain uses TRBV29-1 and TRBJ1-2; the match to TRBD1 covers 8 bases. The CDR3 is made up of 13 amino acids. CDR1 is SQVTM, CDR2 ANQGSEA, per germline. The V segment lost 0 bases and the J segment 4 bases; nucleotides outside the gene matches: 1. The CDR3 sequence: CSVEETGVYGYTF. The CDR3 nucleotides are TGCAGCGTTGAAGAGACAGGGGTCTATGGCTACACCTTC.

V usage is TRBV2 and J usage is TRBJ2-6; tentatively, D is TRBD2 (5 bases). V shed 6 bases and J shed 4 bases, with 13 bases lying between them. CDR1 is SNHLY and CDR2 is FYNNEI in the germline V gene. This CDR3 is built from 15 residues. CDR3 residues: CASRAIATGANVLTF. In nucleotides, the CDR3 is TGTGCCAGCAGGGCAATAGCGACGGGGGCCAACGTCCTGACTTTC. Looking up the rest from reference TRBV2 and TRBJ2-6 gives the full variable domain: EPEVTQTPSHQVTQMGQEVILRCVPISNHLYFYWYRQILGQKVEFLVSFYNNEISEKSEIFDDQFSVERPDGSNFTLKIRSTKLEDSAMYFCASRAIATGANVLTFGAGSRLTVL.

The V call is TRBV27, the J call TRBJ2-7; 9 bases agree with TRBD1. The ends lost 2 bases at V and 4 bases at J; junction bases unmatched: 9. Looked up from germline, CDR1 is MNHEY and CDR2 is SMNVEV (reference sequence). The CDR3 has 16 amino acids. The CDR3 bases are TGTGCCAGCAGTTTAACAGGGGGCCTCCCCCGGTACGAGCAGTACTTC. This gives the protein CASSLTGGLPRYEQYF.

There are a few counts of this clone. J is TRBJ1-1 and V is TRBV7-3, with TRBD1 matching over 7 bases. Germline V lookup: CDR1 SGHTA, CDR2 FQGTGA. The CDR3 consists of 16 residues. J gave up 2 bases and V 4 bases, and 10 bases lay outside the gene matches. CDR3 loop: CASSWGPTGINTEAFF. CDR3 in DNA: TGTGCCAGCAGCTGGGGACCGACAGGGATCAACACTGAAGCTTTCTTT.

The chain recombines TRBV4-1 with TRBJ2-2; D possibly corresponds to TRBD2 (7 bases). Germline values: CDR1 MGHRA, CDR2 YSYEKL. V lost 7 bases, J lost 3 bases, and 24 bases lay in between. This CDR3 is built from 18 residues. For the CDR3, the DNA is TGCGCCAGCAACTCAGAGAGGACTAGTAACAGGGACACCGGGGAGCTGTTTTTT. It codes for CASNSERTSNRDTGELFF.

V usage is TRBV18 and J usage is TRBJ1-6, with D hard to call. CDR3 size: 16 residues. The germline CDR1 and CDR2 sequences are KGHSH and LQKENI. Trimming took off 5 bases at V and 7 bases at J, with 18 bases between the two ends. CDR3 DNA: TGTGCCAGCTCATCCTCAGGCGGAGAGCGGAATTCACCCCTCCACTTT. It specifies CASSSSGGERNSPLHF.

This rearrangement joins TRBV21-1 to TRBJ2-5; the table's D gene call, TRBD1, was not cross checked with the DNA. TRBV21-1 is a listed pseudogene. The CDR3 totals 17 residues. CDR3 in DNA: TGTGCCAGCAGCACCCGGGACAAGCCATCCGACCGAGAGACCCAGTACTTC. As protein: CASSTRDKPSDRETQYF.

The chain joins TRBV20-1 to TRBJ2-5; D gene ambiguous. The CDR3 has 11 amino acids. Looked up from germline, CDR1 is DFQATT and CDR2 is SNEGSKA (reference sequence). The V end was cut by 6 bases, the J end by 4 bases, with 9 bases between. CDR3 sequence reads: CSARPLETQYF. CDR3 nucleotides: TGCAGTGCCAGGCCCTTAGAGACCCAGTACTTC.

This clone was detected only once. CDR3 in DNA: TGTGCCAGCAGGATGGGCCCAGACGCTGGCGAGCAGTACTTC. Protein: CASRMGPDAGEQYF. V gene TRBV6-5 combines with J gene TRBJ2-7; D ambiguous. The ends were cut back, 6 bases at V and 6 bases at J, with 18 bases in the middle. CDR3 length: 14 amino acids. Germline V gene sequence: CDR1 MNHEY, CDR2 SVGAGI.

This CDR3 is CASSPPGQGLSVEQYF. In DNA form, the CDR3 reads TGTGCCAGCTCACCACCGGGACAGGGCCTCTCGGTCGAGCAGTACTTC. The chain is built from TRBV18 and TRBJ2-7; 9 positions match TRBD1. The CDR3 spans 16 residues. V shed 0 bases, J shed 6 bases, and the junction held 9 bases outside the gene matches. Germline V CDR1 and CDR2: KGHSH, LQKENI.

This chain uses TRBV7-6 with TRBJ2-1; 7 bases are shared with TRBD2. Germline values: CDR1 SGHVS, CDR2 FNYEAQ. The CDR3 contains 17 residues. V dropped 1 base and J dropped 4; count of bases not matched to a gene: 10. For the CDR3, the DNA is TGTGCCAGCAGCTTAGGCCCTAGCGGCGCTACATACAATGAGCAGTTCTTC. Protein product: CASSLGPSGATYNEQFF.

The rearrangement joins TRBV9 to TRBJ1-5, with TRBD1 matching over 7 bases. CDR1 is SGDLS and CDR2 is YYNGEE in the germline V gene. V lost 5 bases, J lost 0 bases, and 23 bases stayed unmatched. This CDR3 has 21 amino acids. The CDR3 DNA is TGTGCCAGCAGACCAACCGAAGGGGGCCTCTGCCTACTCCATAGCAATCAGCCCCAGCATTTT. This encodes CASRPTEGGLCLLHSNQPQHF.

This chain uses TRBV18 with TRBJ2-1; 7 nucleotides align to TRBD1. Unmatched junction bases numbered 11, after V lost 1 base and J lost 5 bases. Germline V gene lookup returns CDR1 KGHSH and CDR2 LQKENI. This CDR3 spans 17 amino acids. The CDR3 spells CASSPLTGARADNEQFF. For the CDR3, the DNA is TGTGCCAGCTCACCACTTACAGGGGCCCGCGCGGACAATGAGCAGTTCTTC.

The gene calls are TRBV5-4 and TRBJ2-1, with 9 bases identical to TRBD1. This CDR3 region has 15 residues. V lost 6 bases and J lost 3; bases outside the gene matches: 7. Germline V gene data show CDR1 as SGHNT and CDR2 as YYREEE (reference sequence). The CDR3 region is CASNLPGQGYNEQFF. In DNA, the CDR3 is TGTGCCAGCAACCTACCGGGACAGGGCTACAATGAGCAGTTCTTC. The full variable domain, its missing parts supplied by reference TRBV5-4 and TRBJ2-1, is ETGVTQSPTHLIKTRGQQVTLRCSSQSGHNTVSWYQQALGQGPQFIFQYYREEENGRGNFPPRFSGLQFPNYSSELNVNALELDDSALYLCASNLPGQGYNEQFFGPGTRLTVL.

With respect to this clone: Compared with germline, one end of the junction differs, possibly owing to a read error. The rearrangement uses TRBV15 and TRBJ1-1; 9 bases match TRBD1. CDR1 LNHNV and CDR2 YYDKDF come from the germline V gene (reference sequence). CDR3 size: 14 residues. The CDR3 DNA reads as TGTGCCACCAGCTTACCCGGGACAGGGCGATCTATGGGCTGG. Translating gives CATSLPGTGRSMGW.

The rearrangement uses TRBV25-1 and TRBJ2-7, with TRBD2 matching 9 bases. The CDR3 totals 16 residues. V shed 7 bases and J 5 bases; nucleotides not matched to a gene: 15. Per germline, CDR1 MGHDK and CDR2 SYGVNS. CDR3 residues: CASTPRELAGAHEQYF. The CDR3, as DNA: TGTGCCAGCACGCCGCGGGAGTTAGCGGGAGCCCACGAGCAGTACTTC.

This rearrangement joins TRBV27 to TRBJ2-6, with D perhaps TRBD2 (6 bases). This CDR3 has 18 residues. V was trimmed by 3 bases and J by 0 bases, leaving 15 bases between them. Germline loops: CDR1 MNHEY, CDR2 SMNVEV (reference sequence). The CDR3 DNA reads TGTGCCAGCAGTTTCTATCAGGGCGGGGCCTCTGGGGCCAACGTCCTGACTTTC. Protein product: CASSFYQGGASGANVLTF.

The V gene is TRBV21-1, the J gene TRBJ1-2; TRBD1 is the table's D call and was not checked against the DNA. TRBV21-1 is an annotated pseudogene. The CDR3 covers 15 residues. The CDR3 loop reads CASSPSRQTNYGYTF. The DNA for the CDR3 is TGTGCCAGCAGCCCCAGCAGGCAGACTAACTATGGCTACACCTTC.

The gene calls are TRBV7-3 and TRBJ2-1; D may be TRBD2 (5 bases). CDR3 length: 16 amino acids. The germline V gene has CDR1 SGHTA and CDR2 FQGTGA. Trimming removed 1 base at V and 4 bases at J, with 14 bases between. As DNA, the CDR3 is TGTGCCAGCAGCTTAAGCGGGTCCCGCGGGTACAATGAGCAGTTCTTC. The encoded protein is CASSLSGSRGYNEQFF. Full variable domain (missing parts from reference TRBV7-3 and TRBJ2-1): GAGVSQTPSNKVTEKGKYVELRCDPISGHTALYWYRQSLGQGPEFLIYFQGTGAADDSGLPNDRFFAVRPEGSVSTLKIQRTERGDSAVYLCASSLSGSRGYNEQFFGPGTRLTVL.

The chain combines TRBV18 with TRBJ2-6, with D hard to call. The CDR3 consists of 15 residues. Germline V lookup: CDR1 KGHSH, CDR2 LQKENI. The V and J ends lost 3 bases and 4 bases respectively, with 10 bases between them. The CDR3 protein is CASSPYSSGANVLTF. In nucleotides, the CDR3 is TGTGCCAGCTCACCCTACAGCTCCGGGGCCAACGTCCTGACTTTC.

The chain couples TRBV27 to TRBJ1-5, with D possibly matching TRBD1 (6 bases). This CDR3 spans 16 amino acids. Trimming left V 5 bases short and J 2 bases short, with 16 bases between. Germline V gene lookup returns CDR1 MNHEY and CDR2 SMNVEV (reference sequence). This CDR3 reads CASSLTGLVGNQPQHF. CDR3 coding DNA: TGTGCCAGCAGTCTCACAGGGTTAGTTGGCAATCAGCCCCAGCATTTT.

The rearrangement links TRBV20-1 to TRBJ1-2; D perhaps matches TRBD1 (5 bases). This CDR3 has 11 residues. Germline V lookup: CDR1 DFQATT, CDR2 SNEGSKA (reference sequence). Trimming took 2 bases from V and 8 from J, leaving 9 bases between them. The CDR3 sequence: CSARQGTGYTF. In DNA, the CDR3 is TGCAGTGCTAGACAGGGAACCGGCTACACCTTC.